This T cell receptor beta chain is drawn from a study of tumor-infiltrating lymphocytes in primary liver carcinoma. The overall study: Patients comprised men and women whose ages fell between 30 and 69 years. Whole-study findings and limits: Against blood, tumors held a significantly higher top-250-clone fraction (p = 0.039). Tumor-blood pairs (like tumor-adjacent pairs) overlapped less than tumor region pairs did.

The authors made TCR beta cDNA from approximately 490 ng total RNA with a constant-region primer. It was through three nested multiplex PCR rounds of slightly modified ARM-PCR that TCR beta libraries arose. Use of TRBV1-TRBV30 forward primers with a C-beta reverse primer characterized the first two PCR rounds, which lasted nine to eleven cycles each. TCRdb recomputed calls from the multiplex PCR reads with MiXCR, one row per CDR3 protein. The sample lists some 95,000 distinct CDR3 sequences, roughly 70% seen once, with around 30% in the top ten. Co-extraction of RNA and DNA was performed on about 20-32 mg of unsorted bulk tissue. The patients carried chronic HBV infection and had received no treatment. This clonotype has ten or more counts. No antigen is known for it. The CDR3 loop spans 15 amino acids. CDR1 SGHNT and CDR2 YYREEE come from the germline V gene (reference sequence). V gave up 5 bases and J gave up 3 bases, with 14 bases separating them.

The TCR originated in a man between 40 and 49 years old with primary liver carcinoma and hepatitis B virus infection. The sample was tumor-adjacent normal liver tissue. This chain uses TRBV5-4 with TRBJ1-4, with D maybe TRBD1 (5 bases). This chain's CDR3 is CASRDGGTSNEKLFF. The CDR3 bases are TGTGCCAGCAGGGATGGGGGGACCTCTAATGAAAAACTGTTTTTT.